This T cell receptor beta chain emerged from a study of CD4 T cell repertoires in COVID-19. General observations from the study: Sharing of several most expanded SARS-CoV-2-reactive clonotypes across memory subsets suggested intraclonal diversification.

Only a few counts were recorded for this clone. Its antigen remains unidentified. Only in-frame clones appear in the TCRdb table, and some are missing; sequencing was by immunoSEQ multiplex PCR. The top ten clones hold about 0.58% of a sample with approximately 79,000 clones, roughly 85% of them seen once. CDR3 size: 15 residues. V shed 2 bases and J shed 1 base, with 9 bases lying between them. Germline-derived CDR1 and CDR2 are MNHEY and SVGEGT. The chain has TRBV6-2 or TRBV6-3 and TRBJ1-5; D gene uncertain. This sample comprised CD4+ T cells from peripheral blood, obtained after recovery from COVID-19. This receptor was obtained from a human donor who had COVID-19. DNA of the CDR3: TGTGCCAGCAGTTACCGAGGACTCAGCAATCAGCCCCAGCATTTT. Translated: CASSYRGLSNQPQHF.